The 8 T cell receptor beta chains below were found in one sample sequenced in a study of T cells in Graves' hyperthyroidism and ophthalmopathy. From RNA transcripts, TCR beta CDR3 regions were amplified. The HTBI primer set was used in a first-round RT-PCR of the TCR CDR3. MiXCR, applied by TCRdb to the multiplex PCR reads, yields one record per CDR3 protein. The sample lists approximately 630,000 distinct CDR3 sequences, 15% to 20% occurring once. What was sequenced was blood. Receptors originate from a woman in her twenties or thirties with Graves' hyperthyroidism.

This clonotype was picked up many times. This chain joins TRBV10-3 and TRBJ2-1, with 14 bases lining up with TRBD2. Per germline, CDR1 ENHRY and CDR2 SYGVKD. The CDR3 has 16 residues. The V gene end was trimmed by 0 bases and the J gene end by 10 bases; junction bases not matched to a gene: 5. The CDR3 here is CAISESGLAGEGEQFF. CDR3 nucleotides: TGTGCCATCAGTGAGTCGGGACTAGCGGGAGAGGGGGAGCAGTTCTTC.

This CDR3 reads CASRSGTGNPNEQFF. The CDR3, as DNA: TGCGCCAGCAGATCCGGGACAGGGAACCCCAATGAGCAGTTCTTC. The chain uses TRBV5-1 and TRBJ2-1, with 9 bases lining up with TRBD1. Trimming cost V 5 bases and J 6 bases; bases outside gene matches: 9. From germline, CDR1 is SGHRS and CDR2 YFSETQ. The length of the CDR3 is 15 residues.

V usage is TRBV11-2 and J usage is TRBJ1-3, with unresolved D. V dropped 8 bases and J dropped 0 bases, with 11 bases sitting between them. There are 14 residues in the CDR3. Germline V CDR1 and CDR2: SGHAT, FQNNGV. The CDR3 region is CASSVFSSGNTIYF. CDR3 DNA: TGTGCCAGCTCGGTTTTTAGCTCTGGAAACACCATATATTTT. Based on the CDR3 plus reference TRBV11-2 and TRBJ1-3, the full variable domain is EAGVAQSPRYKIIEKRQSVAFWCNPISGHATLYWYQQILGQGPKLLIQFQNNGVVDDSQLPKDRFSAERLKGVDSTLKIQPAKLEDSAVYLCASSVFSSGNTIYFGEGSWLTVV.

This clonotype occurred many times. The chain has TRBV29-1 and TRBJ2-7; D possibly uses TRBD1 or TRBD2 (5 bases each). CDR1 and CDR2 from the germline V gene are SQVTM and ANQGSEA. This CDR3 has 14 amino acids. V was cut by 6 bases and J by 2 bases, with 17 bases left in between. The DNA for the CDR3 is TGCAGCGTCTCAGAGGGGACCCTTGCCTACGAGCAGTACTTC. Translated: CSVSEGTLAYEQYF.

The chain joins TRBV6-5 to TRBJ2-1, with unresolved D. The CDR3 is 14 amino acids. V gave up 5 bases and J gave up 2 bases, with 10 bases separating them. Germline CDR1 MNHEY, CDR2 SVGAGI. As DNA, the CDR3 is TGTGCCAGCAGTCGCTCGTTTGCCTACAATGAGCAGTTCTTC. It translates to CASSRSFAYNEQFF.

This clonotype was seen a few times. The V call is TRBV20-1, the J call TRBJ1-5; the D gene is possibly TRBD1 (6 bases). Germline CDR1 is DFQATT and CDR2 is SNEGSKA (reference sequence). Trimming removed 2 bases at V and 7 bases at J, with 24 bases between. This CDR3 has 17 residues. The chain's CDR3 is CSARRGPMGQGRQPQHF. Written as DNA, the CDR3 is TGCAGTGCTAGACGGGGGCCAATGGGGCAGGGACGCCAGCCCCAGCATTTT.

In this sample, this clonotype turned up a few times. The gene calls are TRBV3-1 and TRBJ2-7; TRBD1 matches at 10 bases. V shed 3 bases and J 5 bases; nucleotides not matched to a gene: 7. This CDR3 is built from 15 residues. The germline V gene has CDR1 LGHDT and CDR2 YNNKEL (reference sequence). For the CDR3, the DNA is TGTGCCAGCAGCCACCCCGGGACAGGGGCAAACGAGCAGTACTTC. Protein product: CASSHPGTGANEQYF.

The sample holds many counts of this clonotype. This sequence joins TRBV28 and TRBJ2-1; tentatively, D is TRBD2 (5 bases). Trimming cost V 9 bases and J 0 bases, with 9 bases left between them. The CDR3 runs 13 residues. CDR1 is MDHEN and CDR2 is SYDVKM in the germline V gene. CDR3 in amino acids: CASSVFSYNEQFF. The DNA of the CDR3 is TGTGCCAGTAGCGTCTTCTCCTACAATGAGCAGTTCTTC.